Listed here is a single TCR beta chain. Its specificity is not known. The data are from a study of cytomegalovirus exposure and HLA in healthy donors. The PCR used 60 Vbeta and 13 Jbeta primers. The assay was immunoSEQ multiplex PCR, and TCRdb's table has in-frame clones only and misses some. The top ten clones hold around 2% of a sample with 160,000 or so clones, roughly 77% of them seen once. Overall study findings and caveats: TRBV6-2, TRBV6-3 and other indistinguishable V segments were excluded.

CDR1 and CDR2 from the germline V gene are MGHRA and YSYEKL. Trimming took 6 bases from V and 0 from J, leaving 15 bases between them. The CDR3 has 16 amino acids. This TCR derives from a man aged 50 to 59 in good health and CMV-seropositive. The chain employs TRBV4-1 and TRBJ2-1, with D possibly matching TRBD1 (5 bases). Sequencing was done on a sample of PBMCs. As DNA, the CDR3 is TGCGCCAGCAGACCTCAGGGTGGCAGCTCCTACAATGAGCAGTTCTTC. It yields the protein CASRPQGGSSYNEQFF.